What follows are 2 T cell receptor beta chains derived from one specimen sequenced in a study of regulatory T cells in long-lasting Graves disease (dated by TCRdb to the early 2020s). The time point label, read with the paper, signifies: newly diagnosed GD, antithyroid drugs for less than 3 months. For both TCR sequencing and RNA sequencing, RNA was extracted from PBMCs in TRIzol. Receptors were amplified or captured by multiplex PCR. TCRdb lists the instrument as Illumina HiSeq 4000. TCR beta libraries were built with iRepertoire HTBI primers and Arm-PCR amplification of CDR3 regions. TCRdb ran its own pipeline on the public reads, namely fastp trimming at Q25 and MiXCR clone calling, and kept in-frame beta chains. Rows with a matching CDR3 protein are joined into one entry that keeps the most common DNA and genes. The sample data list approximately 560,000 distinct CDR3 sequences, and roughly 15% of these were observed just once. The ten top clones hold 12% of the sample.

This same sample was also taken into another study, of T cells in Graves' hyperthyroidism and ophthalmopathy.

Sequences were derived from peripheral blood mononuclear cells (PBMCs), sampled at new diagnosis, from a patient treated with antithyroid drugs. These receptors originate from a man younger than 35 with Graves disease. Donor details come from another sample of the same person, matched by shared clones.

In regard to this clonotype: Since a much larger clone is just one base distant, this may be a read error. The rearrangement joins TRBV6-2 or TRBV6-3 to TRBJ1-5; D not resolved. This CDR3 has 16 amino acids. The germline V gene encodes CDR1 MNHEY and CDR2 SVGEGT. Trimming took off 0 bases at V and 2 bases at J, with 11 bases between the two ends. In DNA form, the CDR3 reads TGTGCCAGCAGTTACTCAAGGGTTGGGGGCAATCAGCCCCAGCATTTT. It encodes CASSYSRVGGNQPQHF.

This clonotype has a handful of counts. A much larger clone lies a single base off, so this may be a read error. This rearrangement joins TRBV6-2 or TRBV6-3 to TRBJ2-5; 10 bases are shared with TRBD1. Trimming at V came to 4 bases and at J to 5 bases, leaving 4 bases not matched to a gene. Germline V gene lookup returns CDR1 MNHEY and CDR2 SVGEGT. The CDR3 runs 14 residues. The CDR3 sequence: CASSWDRGSETQYF. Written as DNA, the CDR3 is TGTGCCAGCAGTTGGGACAGGGGTTCGGAGACCCAGTACTTC.